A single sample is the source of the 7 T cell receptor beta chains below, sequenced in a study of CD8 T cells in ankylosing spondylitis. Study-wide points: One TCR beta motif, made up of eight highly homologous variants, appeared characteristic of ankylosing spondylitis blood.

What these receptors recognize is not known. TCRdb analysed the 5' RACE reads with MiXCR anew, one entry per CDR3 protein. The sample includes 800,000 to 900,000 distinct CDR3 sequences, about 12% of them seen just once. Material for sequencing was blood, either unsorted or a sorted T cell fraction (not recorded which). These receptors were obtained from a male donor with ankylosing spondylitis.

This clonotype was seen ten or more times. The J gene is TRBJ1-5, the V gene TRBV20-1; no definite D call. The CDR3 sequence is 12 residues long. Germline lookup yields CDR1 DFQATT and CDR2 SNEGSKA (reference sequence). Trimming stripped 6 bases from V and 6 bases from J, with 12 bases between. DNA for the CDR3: TGCAGTGCCTCCCTCATGGGTCAGCCCCAGCATTTT. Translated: CSASLMGQPQHF.

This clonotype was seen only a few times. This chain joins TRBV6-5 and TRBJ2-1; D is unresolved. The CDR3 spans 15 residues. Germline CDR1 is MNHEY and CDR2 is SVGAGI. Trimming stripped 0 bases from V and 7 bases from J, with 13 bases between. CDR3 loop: CASSYSNPPWNEQFF. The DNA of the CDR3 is TGTGCCAGCAGTTACTCGAATCCCCCGTGGAATGAGCAGTTCTTC.

The CDR3 DNA follows: TGTGCCAGCAGTGAAAGTCGGGAACGAGAAAAACTGTTTTTT. It codes for CASSESREREKLFF. This chain connects TRBV6-1 to TRBJ1-4; the D is unclear. This CDR3 has 14 amino acids. V lost 2 bases to trimming and J lost 8 bases, with 12 bases between them. Germline CDR1 and CDR2: MNHNS and SASEGT.

As DNA, the CDR3 is TGTGCCACCAGCAGAGGCGGGGGAACCTACGAGCAGTACTTC. Translated: CATSRGGGTYEQYF. The chain links TRBV15 to TRBJ2-7, with 7 bases aligning to TRBD2. The CDR3 has 14 residues. J was trimmed by 2 bases and V by 1 base; bases with no gene match: 2. Germline CDR1 LNHNV, CDR2 YYDKDF (reference sequence).

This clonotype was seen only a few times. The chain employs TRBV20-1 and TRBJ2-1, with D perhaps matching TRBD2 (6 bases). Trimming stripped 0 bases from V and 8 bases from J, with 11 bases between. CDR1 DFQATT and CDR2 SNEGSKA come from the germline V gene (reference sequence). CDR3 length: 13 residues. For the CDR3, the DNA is TGCAGTGCTAGAGATCCCCCGGGGGATGAGCAGTTCTTC. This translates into CSARDPPGDEQFF.

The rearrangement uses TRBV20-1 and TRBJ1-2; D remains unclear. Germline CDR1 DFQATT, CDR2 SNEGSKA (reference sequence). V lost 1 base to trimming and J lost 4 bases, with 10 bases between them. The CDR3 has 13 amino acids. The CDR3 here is CSARGAQSYGYTF. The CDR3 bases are TGCAGTGCTAGAGGGGCACAGAGCTATGGCTACACCTTC.

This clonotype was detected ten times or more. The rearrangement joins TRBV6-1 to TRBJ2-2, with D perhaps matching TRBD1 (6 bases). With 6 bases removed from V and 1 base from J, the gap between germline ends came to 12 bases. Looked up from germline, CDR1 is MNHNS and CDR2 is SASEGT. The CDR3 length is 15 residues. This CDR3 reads CASREPTGNTGELFF. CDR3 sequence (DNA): TGTGCCAGCAGAGAACCGACAGGGAACACCGGGGAGCTGTTTTTT.